The rows below give T cell receptor beta chains drawn from one sample of a study of blood T cells in healthy people across ages. TCRdb called the 5' RACE reads again in MiXCR, with one record for every CDR3 protein. The data hold fewer than 600,000 distinct CDR3 sequences, with roughly a quarter observed a single time. The same sample was also studied in work on T cells of mothers and their children.

Sequenced material: blood. Receptor source: a boy younger than 10 in good health. Both conserved end residues are part of each CDR3. The D gene is left open where the match is weak. Rows may omit the clone size; those that give it use once, few, many or a size class.

j_call	v_call	clone_size	d_call	cdr3_nt	cdr3_aa
TRBJ2-7	TRBV6-5	-	TRBD1	TGTGCCAGCACCAGGGGACAGCTCAGCTCCTACGAGCAGTACTTC	CASTRGQLSSYEQYF
TRBJ2-2	TRBV12-3/TRBV12-4	few	TRBD2	TGTGCCAGCAGTCGGGGCCGGACTAGCCCCGGGGAGCTGTTTTTT	CASSRGRTSPGELFF
TRBJ2-1	TRBV18	few	-	TGTGCCAGCTCACAGTTAGGGTTCTCCTACAATGAGCAGTTCTTC	CASSQLGFSYNEQFF
TRBJ2-1	TRBV7-8	-	TRBD1	TGTGCCAGCAGCTTAGCCGTTCACAGGGGCTACAATGAGCAGTTCTTC	CASSLAVHRGYNEQFF
TRBJ1-1	TRBV13	-	-	TGTGCCAGCAGCGGGTCCGGGAGCACTGAAGCTTTCTTT	CASSGSGSTEAFF
TRBJ2-7	TRBV21-1	-	-	TGTGCCAGCAGCAAAGAAACGAGGGCTTCCTACGAGCAGTACTTC	CASSKETRASYEQYF
TRBJ2-6	TRBV27	few	-	TGTGCCAGCGCCCGGGGCCGCTCTGGGGCCAACGTCCTGACTTTC	CASARGRSGANVLTF
TRBJ2-1	TRBV6-5	-	TRBD2	TGTGCCAGCAGTCTCCTAGCGGGAATGTACAATGAGCAGTTCTTC	CASSLLAGMYNEQFF
TRBJ2-5	TRBV3-1	-	-	TGTGCCAGCAGCCAAGGATCCACCCAAGAGACCCAGTACTTC	CASSQGSTQETQYF
TRBJ2-5	TRBV5-1	few	TRBD2	TGCGCCAGCAGCTTCGTTAGACTAGCGGGGGCCCAGTACTTC	CASSFVRLAGAQYF
TRBJ2-3	TRBV6-5	few	TRBD2	TGTGCCAGCAGTTACTCGAGAGCGGGGGGGCGGACAGATACGCAGTATTTT	CASSYSRAGGRTDTQYF
TRBJ2-5	TRBV10-3	-	TRBD1	TGTGCCATCACGGGACAGGGGGTTGTTGGTGAGCAGTACTTC	CAITGQGVVGEQYF
TRBJ2-2	TRBV12-3/TRBV12-4	-	-	TGTGCCAGCAGTTTGTCGGTCGCCGGGGAGCTGTTTTTT	CASSLSVAGELFF
TRBJ1-2	TRBV20-1	-	-	TGCAGTGCTAGAGGTCCGGAGACAATGGGCTACACCTTC	CSARGPETMGYTF
TRBJ1-5	TRBV12-3/TRBV12-4	-	-	TGTGCCAGCAGTTGGGGGGCTCGTAATCAGCCCCAGCATTTT	CASSWGARNQPQHF
TRBJ2-1	TRBV9	-	TRBD2	TGTGCCAGCAGCGTAGGAGGCGGGGGGCCGGCCAATGAGCAGTTCTTC	CASSVGGGGPANEQFF
TRBJ1-2	TRBV7-9	few	TRBD1	TGTGCCAGCAGCTCCAACAGGGGGCGCAACTATGGCTACACCTTC	CASSSNRGRNYGYTF
TRBJ2-5	TRBV20-1	few	-	TGCAGTGCACCCGAGACAGTAGTACAAGAGACCCAGTACTTC	CSAPETVVQETQYF
TRBJ1-1	TRBV29-1	once	-	TGCAGCGTTGACCGTGAAGCTTTCTTT	CSVDREAFF
TRBJ1-3	TRBV20-1	few	-	TGCAGTGCTAGAGTGGGAGGCTATGGAAACACCATATATTTT	CSARVGGYGNTIYF
TRBJ2-3	TRBV3-1	few	-	TGTGCCAGCAGCCAAGATCTGACTCCAGCGGATACGCAGTATTTT	CASSQDLTPADTQYF
TRBJ2-4	TRBV20-1	few	-	TGCAGTGCGCGGGACAGCTCCAAAAACATTCAGTACTTC	CSARDSSKNIQYF
TRBJ2-4	TRBV12-5	-	-	TGTGCTAGTGGTTTGGGTACCGGGACGAACATTCAGTACTTC	CASGLGTGTNIQYF
TRBJ1-1	TRBV6-5	-	-	TGTGCCAGCAGGTTAGGACGGTTGAACACTGAAGCTTTCTTT	CASRLGRLNTEAFF
TRBJ2-2	TRBV3-1	-	TRBD2	TGTGCCAGCAGCCACCTCGGGACTAGCGGGAGACGCGGCGGGGAGCTGTTTTTT	CASSHLGTSGRRGGELFF
TRBJ1-1	TRBV7-9	few	TRBD1	TGTGCCAGACCGGGACAGGGGGCAATGAACACTGAAGCTTTCTTT	CARPGQGAMNTEAFF
TRBJ2-5	TRBV29-1	few	-	TGCAGCGTTGATTTGACGGACCAAGAGACCCAGTACTTC	CSVDLTDQETQYF
TRBJ2-3	TRBV20-1	few	TRBD2	TGCAGTGCTAGGACTAGCGGCTACACAGATACGCAGTATTTT	CSARTSGYTDTQYF
TRBJ2-4	TRBV24-1	few	TRBD2	TGTGCCACCAGTGATCTGGGACTAGCGGGAGGATGCGGCAAAAACATTCAGTACTTC	CATSDLGLAGGCGKNIQYF
TRBJ2-7	TRBV6-1	-	-	TGTGCCAGCAGTGAAGGGGGCTACAATAGGCTCTACGAGCAGTACTTC	CASSEGGYNRLYEQYF
TRBJ2-6	TRBV5-1	-	-	TGCGCCAGCAGCTTGGATACGGGGCCTGGGGCCAACGTCCTGACTTTC	CASSLDTGPGANVLTF
TRBJ2-7	TRBV18	many	-	TGTGCCAGCTCACCATCCCCCTACGAGCAGTACTTC	CASSPSPYEQYF
TRBJ2-1	TRBV7-2	-	-	TGTGCCAGCAGCTCACCGGGACGGTACTTC	CASSSPGRYF
TRBJ2-4	TRBV9	few	-	TGTGCCAGCAGCCCGATGAGGGGAACTGGAGCCAAAAACATTCAGTACTTC	CASSPMRGTGAKNIQYF
TRBJ2-1	TRBV29-1	-	-	TGCAGCGTTGAAGATCGGAGTCTCTACAATGAGCAGTTCTTC	CSVEDRSLYNEQFF
TRBJ2-1	TRBV7-9	-	TRBD1	TGTGCCAGCAGCTTAGGGGACAGCCGCTACAATGAGCAGTTCTTC	CASSLGDSRYNEQFF
TRBJ2-7	TRBV12-3/TRBV12-4	few	-	TGTGCCAGCAGTTTCCGGGGGGCCACCTACGAGCAGTACTTC	CASSFRGATYEQYF
TRBJ2-5	TRBV28	-	-	TGTGCCAGCAGTTTATGGTCGGAAGAGACCCAGTACTTC	CASSLWSEETQYF
TRBJ1-1	TRBV6-6	few	-	TGTGCCAGCAGTCATCAAGGGGGGGACACTGAAGCTTTCTTT	CASSHQGGDTEAFF